These 21 T cell receptor beta chains came from one sample sequenced in a study of OX40 agonist ivuxolimab in advanced cancers. Data came from immunoSEQ multiplex PCR; TCRdb stores just in-frame clones and leaves some out. The table has 75,000 to 100,000 clones, approximately 88% seen once. Specimen: CD4+ or CD8+ T cells sorted from blood, collected in a trial of the OX40 agonist ivuxolimab. The origin of the receptors is an adult with an advanced solid tumor such as melanoma, head and neck, liver or kidney cancer.

This clone was detected only once. V usage is TRBV7-2 and J usage is TRBJ2-3, with 10 bases fitting TRBD2. The germline gives CDR1 SGHTA, CDR2 FQGNSA. The CDR3 is 16 amino acids. The junction had 12 bases not matched to a gene; V was cut back by 4 bases and J by 8 bases. CDR3 in amino acids: CASSSTSGAWGGTQYF. CDR3 bases: TGTGCCAGCAGCTCTACTAGCGGGGCTTGGGGGGGTACGCAGTATTTT.

The rearrangement joins TRBV7-9 to TRBJ1-1; D perhaps matches TRBD1 (6 bases). This CDR3 region has 17 residues. Trimming shortened V by 5 bases and J by 4 bases, and 23 bases separated the two germline ends. CDR1 is SEHNR and CDR2 is FQNEAQ in the germline V gene (reference sequence). Written as DNA, the CDR3 is TGTGCCAGCAGCCATACCCGAGGGGGAACAGGGACCACTGAAGCTTTCTTT. It translates to CASSHTRGGTGTTEAFF.

This sequence joins TRBV9 and TRBJ2-3, with D perhaps assigned TRBD1 or TRBD2 (6 bases each). The CDR3 covers 16 residues. V lost 0 bases and J 1 base, leaving 12 bases between the germline ends. Germline V lookup: CDR1 SGDLS, CDR2 YYNGEE. This chain's CDR3 is CASSVVGGLGTDTQYF. The CDR3 DNA is TGTGCCAGCAGCGTAGTCGGGGGCCTGGGCACAGATACGCAGTATTTT.

The chain combines TRBV6-5 with TRBJ2-4; D is undetermined. The CDR3 sequence is 15 residues long. The germline gives CDR1 MNHEY, CDR2 SVGAGI. Trimming took 6 bases from V and 4 from J, leaving 16 bases between them. CDR3 residues: CASSHRGGPKNIQYF. Here the CDR3 DNA reads TGTGCCAGCAGCCACCGAGGCGGACCGAAAAACATTCAGTACTTC.

The V call is TRBV28, the J call TRBJ2-2; the D gene could be TRBD1 or TRBD2 (6 bases each). CDR1 and CDR2 (germline): MDHEN, SYDVKM. The CDR3 covers 15 residues. The V and J ends lost 3 bases and 5 bases respectively, with 13 bases between them. CDR3 DNA sequence: TGTGCCAGCAGTTTGGGACGGGGGCGGACCGGGGAGCTGTTTTTT. Translated: CASSLGRGRTGELFF.

The V gene is TRBV5-6, the J gene TRBJ1-5; 7 bases align to TRBD1. Germline V gene sequence: CDR1 SGHDT, CDR2 YYEEEE. The CDR3 is 17 residues long. V was pared by 1 base and J by 1 base, with 8 bases of the junction left unmatched. CDR3 nucleotide sequence: TGTGCCAGCAGCTTGTCCAGGGGGTACGAGAGCAATCAGCCCCAGCATTTT. Protein sequence: CASSLSRGYESNQPQHF.

The chain is built from TRBV5-1 and TRBJ2-1; 7 nucleotides align to TRBD2. This CDR3 region has 15 residues. The ends lost 3 bases at V and 2 bases at J; junction bases unmatched: 5. CDR1 is SGHRS, CDR2 YFSETQ, per germline. For the CDR3, the DNA is TGCGCCAGCAGCTCAGCGGGGTCGACCTACAATGAGCAGTTCTTC. It specifies CASSSAGSTYNEQFF. The full variable domain, its missing parts supplied by reference TRBV5-1 and TRBJ2-1, is KAGVTQTPRYLIKTRGQQVTLSCSPISGHRSVSWYQQTPGQGLQFLFEYFSETQRNKGNFPGRFSGRQFSNSRSEMNVSTLELGDSALYLCASSSAGSTYNEQFFGPGTRLTVL.

This clone was detected only a few times. The rearrangement uses TRBV5-1 and TRBJ1-6; 7 bases fit TRBD1. V shed 5 bases, J shed 8 bases, and the junction held 7 bases outside the gene matches. This CDR3 has 14 residues. Per germline, CDR1 SGHRS and CDR2 YFSETQ. CDR3 sequence reads: CASSPGQSHSPLHF. The CDR3, as DNA: TGCGCCAGCAGTCCGGGACAGAGTCATTCACCCCTCCACTTT.

The chain uses TRBV19 and TRBJ2-7, with D maybe TRBD2 (7 bases). Germline V gives CDR1 LNHDA, CDR2 SQIVND (reference sequence). V was cut by 6 bases and J by 2 bases, with 26 bases left in between. CDR3 length equals 18 residues. The CDR3 DNA follows: TGTGCCAGTAGCGGGGGGCCTTACACCTTCTCTCAAACCTACGAGCAGTACGTC. The encoded protein is CASSGGPYTFSQTYEQYV.

The rearrangement links TRBV18 to TRBJ2-5, with D perhaps being TRBD1 or TRBD2 (6 bases each). CDR3 length equals 16 residues. V shed 3 bases and J shed 2 bases, with 16 bases lying between them. Germline CDR1 and CDR2: KGHSH and LQKENI. CDR3 DNA: TGTGCCAGCTCACCTATCCCCCAGGGGACTCAAGAGACCCAGTACTTC. Amino acids: CASSPIPQGTQETQYF.

This clone was counted between two and nine times. The chain is built from TRBV4-1 and TRBJ1-2; D not resolved. From germline, CDR1 is MGHRA and CDR2 YSYEKL. V lost 2 bases to trimming and J lost 8 bases, with 12 bases between them. The CDR3 length is 13 residues. Here the CDR3 reads CASSQLGGYGYTF. The CDR3 DNA follows: TGCGCCAGCAGCCAATTGGGCGGGTACGGCTACACCTTC.

The chain uses TRBV4-3 and TRBJ1-3; the D is unclear. The germline CDR1 and CDR2 sequences are LGHNA and YSLEER. The CDR3 contains 16 residues. V was pared by 1 base and J by 0 bases, with 10 bases between. This CDR3 is CASSQGGGFSGNTIYF. The DNA for the CDR3 is TGCGCCAGCAGCCAAGGGGGTGGCTTCTCTGGAAACACCATATATTTT.

The chain couples TRBV7-2 to TRBJ2-7; weak D call: TRBD2 (6 bases). CDR1 is SGHTA and CDR2 is FQGNSA in the germline V gene. V lost 1 base, J lost 4 bases, and 11 bases lay in between. The CDR3 runs to 14 residues. The CDR3 nucleotides are TGTGCCAGCAGCTTAGACAGTAGCGGATACGAGCAGTACGTC. It specifies CASSLDSSGYEQYV.

This clone was observed once. The chain recombines TRBV6-4 with TRBJ2-2, with 11 bases identical to TRBD2. V lost 6 bases to trimming and J lost 5 bases; unmatched junction nucleotides: 5. The CDR3 runs 15 residues. The V gene's germline CDR1 is MRHNA and CDR2 SNTAGT. CDR3 DNA: TGTGCCAGCAGCCCCGGGACTAGCGGAACCGGGGAGCTGTTTTTT. As protein: CASSPGTSGTGELFF.

The chain couples TRBV4-3 to TRBJ2-5; D might be TRBD1 (6 bases). The length of the CDR3 is 14 residues. Germline V gene data show CDR1 as LGHNA and CDR2 as YSLEER. The ends were cut back, 0 bases at V and 9 bases at J, with 14 bases in the middle. CDR3 sequence: CASSQDHLTGPQYF. In nucleotides, the CDR3 is TGCGCCAGCAGCCAAGACCACTTGACAGGCCCCCAGTACTTC.

This rearrangement joins TRBV28 to TRBJ2-7, with D perhaps TRBD2 (6 bases). The CDR3 spans 16 residues. Trimming pared 5 bases from V and 6 bases from J, leaving 23 bases between. Germline lookup yields CDR1 MDHEN and CDR2 SYDVKM. The CDR3 nucleotides read TGTGCCAGCAGTACCACCCTTGGCAGGGAGGAGGGCGAGCAGTACTTC. Its translation: CASSTTLGREEGEQYF.

This chain joins TRBV27 and TRBJ2-3; 9 bases line up with TRBD1. Trimming took 5 bases from V and 3 from J; bases not matched to a gene: 3. This CDR3 has 14 residues. From germline, CDR1 is MNHEY and CDR2 SMNVEV (reference sequence). The CDR3 region is CASSLGTGTDTQYF. The DNA for the CDR3 is TGTGCCAGCAGTCTAGGGACAGGGACAGATACGCAGTATTTT.

Only a few counts were recorded for this clone. J is TRBJ1-5 and V is TRBV5-1; perhaps TRBD1 as D (5 bases). From germline, CDR1 is SGHRS and CDR2 YFSETQ. CDR3 length: 15 amino acids. V was trimmed by 2 bases and J by 4 bases, leaving 13 bases between them. DNA of the CDR3: TGCGCCAGCAGCTTAGGTACAGGTTTTAATCAGCCCCAGCATTTT. Its translation is CASSLGTGFNQPQHF. The complete variable domain, with remaining parts taken from reference TRBV5-1 and TRBJ1-5, reads KAGVTQTPRYLIKTRGQQVTLSCSPISGHRSVSWYQQTPGQGLQFLFEYFSETQRNKGNFPGRFSGRQFSNSRSEMNVSTLELGDSALYLCASSLGTGFNQPQHFGDGTRLSIL.

The J gene is TRBJ2-2, the V gene TRBV12-5, with TRBD2 as a possible D gene (6 bases). Germline values: CDR1 LGHNT, CDR2 FRNRAP. This CDR3 region has 15 residues. The V and J ends lost 4 bases and 1 base respectively, with 10 bases between them. Here the CDR3 reads CASGSGLMNTGELFF. CDR3 nucleotide sequence: TGTGCTAGTGGTTCGGGACTGATGAACACCGGGGAGCTGTTTTTT.

The CDR3 region is CASSGGLHNEQFF. For the CDR3, the DNA is TGTGCCAGCAGCGGGGGACTCCACAATGAGCAGTTCTTC. This chain joins TRBV9 and TRBJ2-1, with D possibly TRBD2 on 6 matching bases. The CDR3 covers 13 residues. Trimming removed 3 bases from V and 5 bases from J, with 9 bases in between. Per the germline V gene, CDR1 is SGDLS and CDR2 is YYNGEE.

This sequence joins TRBV30 and TRBJ2-6; D ambiguous. Germline V gene sequence: CDR1 GTSNPN, CDR2 SVGIG (reference sequence). V lost 5 bases and J lost 2, with 10 bases in between. There are 14 residues in the CDR3. This CDR3 is CAWEDSPGANVLTF. CDR3 nucleotide sequence: TGTGCCTGGGAAGACTCACCTGGGGCCAACGTCCTGACTTTC.